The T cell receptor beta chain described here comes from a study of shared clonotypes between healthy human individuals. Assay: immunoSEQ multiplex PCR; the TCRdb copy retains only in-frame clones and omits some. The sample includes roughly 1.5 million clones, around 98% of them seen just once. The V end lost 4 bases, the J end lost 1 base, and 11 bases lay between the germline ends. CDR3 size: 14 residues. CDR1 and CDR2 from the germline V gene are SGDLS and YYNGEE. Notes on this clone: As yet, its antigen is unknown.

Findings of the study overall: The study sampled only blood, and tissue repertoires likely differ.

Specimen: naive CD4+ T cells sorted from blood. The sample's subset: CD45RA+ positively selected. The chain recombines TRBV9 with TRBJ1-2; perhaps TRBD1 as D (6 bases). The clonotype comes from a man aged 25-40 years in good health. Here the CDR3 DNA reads TGTGCCAGCAGCCCTTCGGACAGTAACTATGGCTACACCTTC. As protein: CASSPSDSNYGYTF.